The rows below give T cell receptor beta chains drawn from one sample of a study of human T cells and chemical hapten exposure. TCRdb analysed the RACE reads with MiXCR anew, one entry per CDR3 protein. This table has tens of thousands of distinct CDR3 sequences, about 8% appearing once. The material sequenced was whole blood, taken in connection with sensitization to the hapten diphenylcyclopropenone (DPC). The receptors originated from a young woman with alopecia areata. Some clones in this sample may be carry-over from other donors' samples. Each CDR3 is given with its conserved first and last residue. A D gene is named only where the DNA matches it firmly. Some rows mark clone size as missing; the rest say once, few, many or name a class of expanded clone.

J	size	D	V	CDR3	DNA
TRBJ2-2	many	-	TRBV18	CASSPRQDSNTGELFF	TGTGCCAGCTCACCAAGGCAGGATTCGAACACCGGGGAGCTGTTTTTT
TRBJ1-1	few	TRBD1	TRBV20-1	CSARDPRQGADTEAFF	TGCAGTGCTAGAGATCCGAGACAGGGGGCCGACACTGAAGCTTTCTTT
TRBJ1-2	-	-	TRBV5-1	CASSQVGGQLFYGYTF	TGCGCCAGCAGCCAAGTTGGAGGACAGCTCTTCTATGGCTACACCTTC
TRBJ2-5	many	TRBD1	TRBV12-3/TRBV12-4	CASSSHRGYQETQYF	TGTGCCAGCAGTTCTCACAGGGGATACCAAGAGACCCAGTACTTC
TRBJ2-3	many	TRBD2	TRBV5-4	CASSYSGRLGTDTQYF	TGTGCCAGCAGCTATTCCGGGAGGCTCGGCACAGATACGCAGTATTTT
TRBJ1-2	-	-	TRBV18	CASSPVELRLDGYTF	TGTGCCAGCTCACCGGTGGAGCTACGTTTGGATGGCTACACCTTC
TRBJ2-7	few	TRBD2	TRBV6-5	CASSYDGTSGGTYEQYF	TGTGCCAGCAGTTACGATGGGACTAGCGGGGGGACCTACGAGCAGTACTTC
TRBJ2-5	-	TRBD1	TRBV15	CATSRARQGRETQYF	TGTGCCACCAGCCGAGCCCGACAGGGCCGAGAGACCCAGTACTTC
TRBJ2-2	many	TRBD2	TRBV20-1	CSAQRGEAGELFF	TGCAGTGCTCAGCGGGGGGAGGCCGGGGAGCTGTTTTTT
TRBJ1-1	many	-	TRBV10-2	CASSGVYLTEAFF	TGCGCCAGCAGTGGTGTGTACCTCACTGAAGCTTTCTTT
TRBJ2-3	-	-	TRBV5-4	CASSLFSDTQYF	TGTGCCAGCAGCTTGTTTTCAGATACGCAGTATTTT
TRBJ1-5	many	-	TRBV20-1	CSAVDRAYSNQPQHF	TGCAGTGCTGTGGACAGAGCCTATAGCAATCAGCCCCAGCATTTT
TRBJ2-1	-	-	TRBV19	CASMVGDNEQFF	TGTGCCAGTATGGTAGGTGACAATGAGCAGTTCTTC
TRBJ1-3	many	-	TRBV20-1	CSTGSSASGNTIYF	TGCAGCACAGGGTCCTCCGCCTCTGGAAACACCATATATTTT
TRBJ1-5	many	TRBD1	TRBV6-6	CASSYSARGDQPQHF	TGTGCCAGCAGTTACTCGGCCAGGGGGGATCAGCCCCAGCATTTT